These 21 T cell receptor beta chains came from one sample sequenced in a study of cytomegalovirus exposure and HLA in healthy donors (dated by TCRdb to about 2017). Libraries were built with the immunoSEQ multiplex PCR assay. For the multiplex PCR, a mixture combining 60 forward primers for TCR Vbeta segments and 13 reverse primers for TCR Jbeta segments was used. The immuneACCESS repertoire file appears here via TCRdb, limited to in-frame rearrangements. These files lack a portion of the clones; in checked studies, under half of the deficit traces to unresolved V genes, and the cause of the others is not known. The sample table holds about 160,000 clones, of which 84% were seen once. The top ten hold more than 0.85% of the sample. Sequenced material: PBMCs. The receptors stem from a man aged 25 to 40 in good health and CMV-seronegative.

The genes are TRBV10-2 and TRBJ2-1; a weak D match, TRBD2 (6 bases). V shed 4 bases and J shed 3 bases, with 7 bases lying between them. This CDR3 is 13 amino acids long. The germline CDR1 and CDR2 sequences are WSHSY and SAAADI. The CDR3 nucleotides read TGCGCCAGCAGTGTCGGGGGCTACAATGAGCAGTTCTTC. Protein product: CASSVGGYNEQFF.

The chain has TRBV6-6 and TRBJ1-6; TRBD1 is a possible D gene (6 bases). V dropped 0 bases and J dropped 8 bases, with 11 bases sitting between them. The CDR3 is 15 residues long. CDR1 and CDR2 (germline): MNHNY, SVGAGI (reference sequence). The CDR3 protein is CASSYSGQWDSPLHF. The CDR3 nucleotides are TGTGCCAGCAGTTACTCCGGACAGTGGGATTCACCCCTCCACTTT.

In this sample, this clone turned up once. The genes are TRBV5-6 and TRBJ1-2; 8 nucleotides agree with TRBD1. Unmatched junction bases numbered 11, after V lost 3 bases and J lost 7 bases. The length of the CDR3 is 15 residues. The germline V gene encodes CDR1 SGHDT and CDR2 YYEEEE. The CDR3 bases are TGTGCCAGCAGCTCTGACAGGGGTAATCTTGGTGGCTACACCTTC. Its protein product is CASSSDRGNLGGYTF.

CDR3: CASSLGDRPSDTQYF. The CDR3 region has the DNA TGTGCCAGCAGCTTAGGGGACAGGCCTTCAGATACGCAGTATTTT. The chain is built from TRBV7-6 and TRBJ2-3, with 8 positions matching TRBD1. The germline V gene has CDR1 SGHVS and CDR2 FNYEAQ. CDR3 length equals 15 residues. The trim removed 1 base at V and 4 bases at J, leaving 4 bases unmatched.

The chain couples TRBV11-2 to TRBJ2-1, with 10 bases identical to TRBD2. Trimming took 0 bases from V and 4 from J; bases not matched to a gene: 9. The CDR3 runs 18 residues. Germline V gene data show CDR1 as SGHAT and CDR2 as FQNNGV. CDR3 protein: CASSLDPSGGAGYNEQFF. CDR3 nucleotide sequence: TGTGCCAGCAGCTTAGATCCGAGCGGGGGGGCAGGGTACAATGAGCAGTTCTTC.

The chain employs TRBV27 and TRBJ1-4; no firm D call. The germline V gene has CDR1 MNHEY and CDR2 SMNVEV (reference sequence). Trimming removed 3 bases from V and 0 bases from J, with 14 bases in between. The CDR3 extends over 17 amino acids. Written as DNA, the CDR3 is TGTGCCAGCAGTTTCCAGGCCCTCTCTGCAACTAATGAAAAACTGTTTTTT. Protein sequence: CASSFQALSATNEKLFF.

The chain employs TRBV19 and TRBJ1-4; a weak D match, TRBD1 (6 bases). CDR1 is LNHDA and CDR2 is SQIVND in the germline V gene (reference sequence). V lost 4 bases and J lost 7, with 16 bases in between. The CDR3 covers 15 residues. DNA for the CDR3: TGTGCCAGTAGTACTTTACAGGGCTCCCGTGAAAAACTGTTTTTT. Translated, it gives CASSTLQGSREKLFF.

The gene calls are TRBV29-1 and TRBJ2-5; a weak D match, TRBD1 (5 bases). This CDR3 is built from 11 residues. The V gene's germline CDR1 is SQVTM and CDR2 ANQGSEA. Trimming shortened V by 3 bases and J by 7 bases, and 9 bases separated the two germline ends. CDR3 sequence: CSVDTGGTQYF. The CDR3 region has the DNA TGCAGCGTTGACACAGGTGGGACCCAGTACTTC.

This rearrangement joins TRBV27 to TRBJ1-1; perhaps TRBD1 as D (5 bases). With 4 bases removed from V and 5 bases from J, the gap between germline ends came to 14 bases. The CDR3 consists of 14 residues. Germline-derived CDR1 and CDR2 are MNHEY and SMNVEV (reference sequence). The CDR3 here is CASSWTPGLTEAFF. In DNA form, the CDR3 reads TGTGCCAGCAGTTGGACACCAGGGTTGACTGAAGCTTTCTTT.

J is TRBJ2-3 and V is TRBV19, with D maybe TRBD1 (5 bases). The CDR3 has 14 residues. Germline values: CDR1 LNHDA, CDR2 SQIVND (reference sequence). V shed 8 bases and J shed 2 bases, with 14 bases lying between them. CDR3 region: CASVDSGHTDTQYF. The CDR3 coding sequence is TGTGCCAGTGTTGATTCAGGGCACACAGATACGCAGTATTTT.

The J gene is TRBJ2-6, the V gene TRBV6-1; 7 bases match TRBD2. Losses at the gene ends were 5 bases for V and 9 bases for J; bases not matched to a gene: 10. The CDR3 has 15 amino acids. Germline lookup yields CDR1 MNHNS and CDR2 SASEGT. The CDR3 here is CASSPATSSGNVLTF. CDR3 nucleotide sequence: TGTGCCAGCAGTCCCGCGACTAGCTCTGGCAACGTCCTGACTTTC.

The chain has TRBV28 and TRBJ1-1; maybe TRBD1 (5 bases). The CDR3 loop spans 12 amino acids. CDR1 and CDR2 from the germline V gene are MDHEN and SYDVKM. V was pared by 1 base and J by 11 bases, with 11 bases between. The CDR3 loop reads CASSLYGGWAFF. The CDR3 bases are TGTGCCAGCAGTTTATACGGGGGGTGGGCTTTCTTT.

This chain connects TRBV19 to TRBJ2-5; 7 nucleotides agree with TRBD1. V lost 7 bases to trimming and J lost 9 bases; unmatched junction nucleotides: 14. Germline V lookup: CDR1 LNHDA, CDR2 SQIVND (reference sequence). CDR3 length equals 14 residues. The CDR3: CASTSGTAVGAQYF. In DNA, the CDR3 is TGTGCCAGTACGTCCGGGACAGCCGTCGGAGCCCAGTACTTC.

The chain is built from TRBV4-3 and TRBJ2-6, with 7 nucleotides matching TRBD2. J gave up 1 base and V 2 bases, and 5 bases lay outside the gene matches. The CDR3 length is 17 residues. Germline CDR1 LGHNA, CDR2 YSLEER. Here the CDR3 DNA reads TGCGCCAGCAGCCAATATGGACTAGGGTCTGGGGCCAACGTCCTGACTTTC. Translated: CASSQYGLGSGANVLTF.

The rearrangement uses TRBV5-4 and TRBJ1-1; the D gene is possibly TRBD1 (5 bases). Trimming removed 5 bases from V and 0 bases from J, with 11 bases in between. CDR3 length equals 14 residues. Germline CDR1 SGHNT, CDR2 YYREEE (reference sequence). The CDR3 coding sequence is TGTGCCAGCAGATTCGGGGGAGTGAACACTGAAGCTTTCTTT. It codes for CASRFGGVNTEAFF.

The chain links TRBV5-6 to TRBJ1-1; possible D gene TRBD1, 5 bases. This CDR3 contains 13 residues. The germline CDR1 and CDR2 sequences are SGHDT and YYEEEE. The V and J ends lost 2 bases and 8 bases respectively, with 13 bases between them. DNA for the CDR3: TGTGCCAGCAGCTTCGAATGGCCAGGGGAAGCTTTCTTT. Residues: CASSFEWPGEAFF.

The chain joins TRBV6-5 to TRBJ2-4, with 11 bases fitting TRBD1. The V gene end was trimmed by 4 bases and the J gene end by 8 bases; junction bases not matched to a gene: 7. This CDR3 region has 15 residues. Germline CDR1 MNHEY, CDR2 SVGAGI. CDR3 DNA sequence: TGTGCCAGCAGTTCCACCGGGACAGGGGGAGACATTCAGTACTTC. Protein product: CASSSTGTGGDIQYF.

The chain joins TRBV9 to TRBJ1-2, with 10 bases identical to TRBD1. Trimming at V came to 5 bases and at J to 1 base, leaving 8 bases not matched to a gene. The CDR3 is made up of 16 amino acids. The germline gives CDR1 SGDLS, CDR2 YYNGEE. The CDR3 sequence: CASSGIDRGLNYGYTF. Here the CDR3 DNA reads TGTGCCAGCAGTGGCATCGACAGGGGGCTTAACTATGGCTACACCTTC.

This clone has just a few counts. The chain joins TRBV18 to TRBJ1-2; D remains ambiguous. Germline V CDR1 and CDR2: KGHSH, LQKENI. Trimming stripped 5 bases from V and 0 bases from J, with 7 bases between. CDR3 length: 13 amino acids. CDR3 in amino acids: CASSSGSNYGYTF. CDR3 coding DNA: TGTGCCAGCTCATCCGGTTCTAACTATGGCTACACCTTC.

This sequence joins TRBV30 and TRBJ2-3, with 7 bases fitting TRBD2. V lost 5 bases, J lost 9 bases, and 5 bases stayed unmatched. The germline CDR1 and CDR2 sequences are GTSNPN and SVGIG (reference sequence). This CDR3 has 11 amino acids. The CDR3 coding sequence is TGTGCCTGGGTTAGCGGGCGAACGCAGTATTTT. Protein sequence: CAWVSGRTQYF.

The chain couples TRBV30 to TRBJ1-4; 8 nucleotides match TRBD1. The CDR3 extends over 14 amino acids. Germline V lookup: CDR1 GTSNPN, CDR2 SVGIG (reference sequence). V was clipped by 2 bases and J by 8 bases; unmatched bases: 7. Here the CDR3 DNA reads TGTGCCTGGAGTACCTCGGACAGGGACGAAAAACTGTTTTTT. It codes for CAWSTSDRDEKLFF.